The 2 T cell receptor beta chains in this list originate from one sample, sequenced in a study of control samples from healthy donors and cancer patients. Sequencing used immunoSEQ multiplex PCR; TCRdb keeps in-frame clones, though not all of them. The data show roughly 150,000 clones, with 80% to 95% seen just once and 5% to 7% held by the top ten. Sample: blood. These receptors were obtained from a man aged 18 to 29 in good health.

The chain employs TRBV6-5 and TRBJ1-6, with D uncertain. The CDR3 runs 16 residues. From germline, CDR1 is MNHEY and CDR2 SVGAGI. The germline V and J ends were trimmed by 2 bases and 2 bases, with 10 bases remaining between them. The CDR3 spells CASSYLAVAYNSPLHF. DNA for the CDR3: TGTGCCAGCAGTTACCTAGCGGTCGCCTATAATTCACCCCTCCACTTT.

This chain connects TRBV27 to TRBJ1-1; a weak D match, TRBD1 (5 bases). This CDR3 comprises 17 residues. Germline V gene data show CDR1 as MNHEY and CDR2 as SMNVEV (reference sequence). V was pared by 3 bases and J by 4 bases, with 21 bases between. This CDR3 reads CASSLASGRGTGTEAFF. For the CDR3, the DNA is TGTGCCAGCAGTTTGGCCTCCGGCCGGGGGACGGGCACTGAAGCTTTCTTT.